These T cell receptor beta chains were read from a single sample in a study of early T cells in non-severe SARS-CoV-2 infection. Using its own MiXCR run on the 5' RACE reads, TCRdb lists one record per CDR3 protein. Among about 26,000 distinct CDR3 sequences listed, less than 6.5% were seen once. The material sequenced was whole blood. The receptors originated from an adult who was a healthcare worker with PCR-confirmed SARS-CoV-2 infection or an uninfected control (not recorded which). The CDR3 runs from the conserved cysteine through the conserved F or W. A D gene is named only where the DNA matches it firmly. Clone size is shown for a subset of rows, as once, few, many or a class of expanded clone.

clone size: many
J gene: TRBJ2-5
V gene: TRBV6-5
D gene: NA
CDR3 DNA: TGTGCCAGCAGACCGGACCGAGAAAAACAAGAGACCCAGTACTTC
CDR3 protein: CASRPDREKQETQYF

clone size: many
J gene: TRBJ1-5
V gene: TRBV21-1
D gene: NA
CDR3 DNA: TGTGCCAGCAGCAAAGTGCGCCCCGGGGGAAATCAGCCCCAGCATTTT
CDR3 protein: CASSKVRPGGNQPQHF

clone size: many
J gene: TRBJ2-5
V gene: TRBV9
D gene: NA
CDR3 DNA: TGTGCCAGCGGTGGTTGGAACCTTCCGTTGGGGCCCCAGTACTTC
CDR3 protein: CASGGWNLPLGPQYF

clone size: many
J gene: TRBJ1-2
V gene: TRBV6-2/TRBV6-3
D gene: TRBD1
CDR3 DNA: TGTGCCAGCCGGGACAGATCTGTCTATGGCTACACCTTC
CDR3 protein: CASRDRSVYGYTF

clone size: many
J gene: TRBJ2-5
V gene: TRBV11-2
D gene: NA
CDR3 DNA: TGTGCCAGCAGCCCCCGCCCGGGGCCAGACCCGGAGACCCAGTACTTC
CDR3 protein: CASSPRPGPDPETQYF

clone size: NA
J gene: TRBJ1-2
V gene: TRBV4-1
D gene: NA
CDR3 DNA: TGCGCCAGCAGTCGGGGGACCCACCCCTTGGGAACGTCTGGCTACACCTTC
CDR3 protein: CASSRGTHPLGTSGYTF

clone size: few
J gene: TRBJ2-2
V gene: TRBV5-6
D gene: NA
CDR3 DNA: TGTGCCAGCAGCTTGGGACTGAACACCGGGGAGCTGTTTTTT
CDR3 protein: CASSLGLNTGELFF

clone size: many
J gene: TRBJ1-2
V gene: TRBV7-9
D gene: NA
CDR3 DNA: TGTGCCAGCAGCTTAGTCGGGGGTGGCTACACCTTC
CDR3 protein: CASSLVGGGYTF

clone size: NA
J gene: TRBJ2-7
V gene: TRBV19
D gene: TRBD1
CDR3 DNA: TGTGCCAGTAGTATTGGGACAGTAGCCTACGAGCAGTACTTC
CDR3 protein: CASSIGTVAYEQYF

clone size: few
J gene: TRBJ2-1
V gene: TRBV12-3/TRBV12-4
D gene: NA
CDR3 DNA: TGTGCCAGCAGCTCCGACAGGACTTCCTACAATGAGCAGTTCTTC
CDR3 protein: CASSSDRTSYNEQFF

clone size: many
J gene: TRBJ2-1
V gene: TRBV29-1
D gene: TRBD1
CDR3 DNA: TGCAGCGTTCGACAGGGAGTTAGTAATGAGCAGTTCTTC
CDR3 protein: CSVRQGVSNEQFF